Presented here are 25 T cell receptor beta chains from one specimen sequenced in a study of vaccination effects on CD4 cells after COVID-19. On approximately day 9 of culture, CD4+ T cells were separated out. Each participant was given two doses of one vaccine (BNT162b2 or mRNA-1273). Only in-frame clones appear in the TCRdb table, and some are missing; sequencing was by immunoSEQ multiplex PCR. The repertoire holds about 40,000 clones, with about 63% as singletons. Antigen specificity for these receptors is unknown. This material consisted of CD4+ T cells from PBMCs cultured without peptide, taken after COVID-19 vaccination. Receptors were obtained from a human donor who received a COVID-19 vaccine.

J is TRBJ2-5 and V is TRBV7-5; the table's D call, TRBD2, was not checked against the DNA. TRBV7-5 constitutes a pseudogene. The CDR3 contains 14 residues. CDR3 loop: CVRSSPRGGETQYF. Here the CDR3 DNA reads TGTGTCAGAAGCTCCCCTCGGGGGGGGGAGACCCAGTACTTC.

This clone came up once. This chain joins TRBV29-1 and TRBJ1-1; TRBD1 matches 7 bases. This CDR3 is built from 13 residues. CDR1 and CDR2 (germline): SQVTM, ANQGSEA. V shed 7 bases, J shed 1 base, and the junction held 6 bases outside the gene matches. CDR3 DNA sequence: TGCAGCGCCAGACAGGGCCAGAACACTGAAGCTTTCTTT. Translating it yields CSARQGQNTEAFF. The full variable domain, in which reference TRBV29-1 and TRBJ1-1 provide the parts outside the CDR3, is SAVISQKPSRDICQRGTSLTIQCQVDSQVTMMFWYRQQPGQSLTLIATANQGSEATYESGFVIDKFPISRPNLTFSTLTVSNMSPEDSSIYLCSARQGQNTEAFFGQGTRLTVV.

The CDR3 region is CARGIQKPYNSPLHF. For the CDR3, the DNA is TGTGCCAGAGGGATTCAGAAACCCTATAATTCACCCCTCCACTTT. This chain uses TRBV28 with TRBJ1-6; D gene ambiguous. Germline V gene data show CDR1 as MDHEN and CDR2 as SYDVKM. This CDR3 region has 15 residues. The V gene lost 9 bases and the J gene lost 2 bases, with 14 bases spanning the gap.

There are a few counts of this clone. This chain joins TRBV4-1 and TRBJ2-1; 11 nucleotides match TRBD2. From germline, CDR1 is MGHRA and CDR2 YSYEKL. The ends lost 3 bases at V and 0 bases at J; junction bases unmatched: 4. The CDR3 consists of 17 residues. CDR3 sequence reads: CASSHRLAGSSYNEQFF. The DNA of the CDR3 is TGCGCCAGCAGCCACAGACTAGCGGGGAGCTCCTACAATGAGCAGTTCTTC.

The rearrangement links TRBV4-2 to TRBJ1-2, with D possibly TRBD1 on 6 matching bases. Between the trimmed V and J ends, which lost 1 base and 3 bases, there was a span of 15 bases. The CDR3 spans 16 residues. Germline CDR1 reads LGHNA; CDR2 reads YNFKEQ. CDR3 sequence (DNA): TGTGCCAGCAGCCAAGCCGAGGGCAGGGGTGACTATGGCTACACCTTC. Translation: CASSQAEGRGDYGYTF.

The CDR3 nucleotides read TGTGCCTGGAGTCCTCCGGGACAGGGAAACATTCAGTACTTC. Translated, it gives CAWSPPGQGNIQYF. V gene TRBV30 combines with J gene TRBJ2-4; 9 nucleotides align to TRBD1. The CDR3 covers 14 residues. Germline values: CDR1 GTSNPN, CDR2 SVGIG (reference sequence). Trimming at V came to 2 bases and at J to 6 bases, leaving 5 bases not matched to a gene.

The V call is TRBV6-6, the J call TRBJ1-2, with a weak D call TRBD1 (5 bases). CDR1 and CDR2 from the germline V gene are MNHNY and SVGAGI (reference sequence). The CDR3 extends over 14 amino acids. Trimming stripped 5 bases from V and 4 bases from J, with 14 bases between. CDR3 in amino acids: CASSKAGASYGYTF. DNA for the CDR3: TGTGCCAGCAGTAAAGCCGGGGCCTCCTATGGCTACACCTTC.

J is TRBJ2-3 and V is TRBV10-3; D not resolved. Germline V gives CDR1 ENHRY, CDR2 SYGVKD. CDR3 length equals 11 residues. V dropped 7 bases and J dropped 6 bases, with 8 bases sitting between them. The CDR3: CAITGEDTQYF. Here the CDR3 DNA reads TGTGCCATCACTGGCGAGGATACGCAGTATTTT.

This clone showed up just once. V is TRBV7-9 and J is TRBJ2-5; the match to TRBD1 covers 11 bases. This CDR3 region has 14 residues. The V gene end was trimmed by 3 bases and the J gene end by 5 bases; junction bases not matched to a gene: 2. Germline CDR1 reads SEHNR; CDR2 reads FQNEAQ (reference sequence). The CDR3 nucleotides are TGTGCCAGCAGCTTGGACAGGGGGCGGGAGACCCAGTACTTC. Translating it yields CASSLDRGRETQYF.

The chain joins TRBV24-1 to TRBJ2-7; D unclear. Germline V CDR1 and CDR2: KGHDR, SFDVKD. Trimming removed 4 bases at V and 8 bases at J, with 11 bases between. This CDR3 comprises 12 residues. The CDR3 DNA follows: TGTGCCACCAGTGACTATGGCCATAAGCAGTACTTC. Translating it yields CATSDYGHKQYF.

The chain links TRBV6-2 or TRBV6-3 to TRBJ2-4; 11 nucleotides match TRBD1. J was trimmed by 1 base and V by 2 bases; bases with no gene match: 10. This CDR3 spans 19 amino acids. Germline CDR1 MNHEY, CDR2 SVGEGT. CDR3 sequence reads: CASSYIGTGGERAKNIQYF. CDR3 coding DNA: TGTGCCAGCAGTTACATCGGGACAGGGGGGGAAAGGGCCAAAAACATTCAGTACTTC.

This clone was counted between two and nine times. The chain employs TRBV5-1 and TRBJ1-4; 9 nucleotides agree with TRBD1. V lost 1 base to trimming and J lost 7 bases; unmatched junction nucleotides: 5. Germline V gene lookup returns CDR1 SGHRS and CDR2 YFSETQ. The CDR3 loop spans 15 amino acids. This chain's CDR3 is CASSLTGGLGEKLFF. Here the CDR3 DNA reads TGCGCCAGCAGCTTGACAGGGGGCTTGGGTGAAAAACTGTTTTTT.

This CDR3 reads CASLSQLQETQYF. The CDR3 nucleotides are TGTGCCAGCTTATCACAGCTCCAAGAGACCCAGTACTTC. This chain connects TRBV18 to TRBJ2-5; D call uncertain. This CDR3 region has 13 residues. Germline lookup yields CDR1 KGHSH and CDR2 LQKENI. Trimming stripped 7 bases from V and 1 base from J, with 10 bases between.

This clone was counted once. The chain has TRBV2 and TRBJ2-5; the match to TRBD2 covers 8 bases. The CDR3 consists of 15 residues. V was pared by 6 bases and J by 2 bases, with 8 bases of the junction left unmatched. CDR1 is SNHLY, CDR2 FYNNEI, per germline. Here the CDR3 DNA reads TGTGCCAGCAGGCCCCGGGGGGGGACGCAAGAGACCCAGTACTTC. This gives the protein CASRPRGGTQETQYF.

This clone turned up a few times. The chain carries TRBV27 and TRBJ2-2; tentatively, D is TRBD2 (6 bases). Germline assignment: CDR1 MNHEY and CDR2 SMNVEV (reference sequence). The CDR3 has 14 amino acids. Trimming took 3 bases from V and 7 from J, leaving 12 bases between them. The CDR3 nucleotides are TGTGCCAGCAGTTTTTGGCGGGATAGCGGGGAGCTGTTTTTT. Amino acids: CASSFWRDSGELFF.

The chain has TRBV21-1 and TRBJ2-7; whether TRBD2, the table's D call, matches the DNA was not checked. TRBV21-1 is noted as a pseudogene. CDR3 length: 17 amino acids. The CDR3 nucleotides are TGTGCCAGCAGCAAAAGGAGGGACCGGAAAACCCACTACGAGCAGTACTTC. Protein product: CASSKRRDRKTHYEQYF.

The chain carries TRBV10-1 and TRBJ1-5, with D maybe TRBD1 (5 bases). CDR1 is WNHNN, CDR2 SYGVQD, per germline (reference sequence). This CDR3 contains 14 residues. Trimming shortened V by 3 bases and J by 7 bases, and 13 bases separated the two germline ends. The DNA of the CDR3 is TGCGCCAGCAGTGAACGGCAGGGACCCCAGCCCCAGCATTTT. Translation: CASSERQGPQPQHF.

Note on this clone: The CDR3 carries no conserved terminal phenylalanine or tryptophan, so it likely arises from a read error. The DNA is omitted, as the CDR3 cannot be located on it reliably, and the CDR3 follows TCRdb's listing. The rearrangement joins TRBV18 to TRBJ2-7; the DNA was not compared with TRBD1, the D call given in the table. Termini included, the CDR3 measures 13 amino acids. Germline V gene data show CDR1 as KGHSH and CDR2 as LQKENI. CDR3: CASSPTDRLTLVM.

The chain uses TRBV7-6 and TRBJ1-2; 11 bases line up with TRBD1. V gave up 1 base and J gave up 3 bases; unmatched junction bases: 1. CDR1 and CDR2 from the germline V gene are SGHVS and FNYEAQ. The length of the CDR3 is 15 residues. The CDR3 DNA reads TGTGCCAGCAGCTTAGGGACAGGGGGCTACTATGGCTACACCTTC. Residues: CASSLGTGGYYGYTF.

J is TRBJ1-1 and V is TRBV7-9, with 8 bases identical to TRBD1. J was trimmed by 5 bases and V by 3 bases; bases with no gene match: 17. CDR1 is SEHNR, CDR2 FQNEAQ, per germline (reference sequence). The CDR3 extends over 18 amino acids. In nucleotides, the CDR3 is TGTGCCAGCAGCTTCCGTACGGACAGGGTCGGGGGTGGTACTGAAGCTTTCTTT. This codes for CASSFRTDRVGGGTEAFF.

This clone was counted a few times. The chain carries TRBV7-9 and TRBJ1-2, with 7 bases that match TRBD1. The junction had 6 bases not matched to a gene; V was cut back by 5 bases and J by 3 bases. The CDR3 has 14 residues. Germline assignment: CDR1 SEHNR and CDR2 FQNEAQ (reference sequence). The CDR3 nucleotides are TGTGCCAGCAGCCGACAGGGAGTTGACTATGGCTACACCTTC. This sequence encodes CASSRQGVDYGYTF.

This clone was detected only a few times. The chain couples TRBV5-1 to TRBJ2-1; 13 nucleotides align to TRBD2. J lost 2 bases, V lost 4 bases, and 3 bases had no gene match. Germline V lookup: CDR1 SGHRS, CDR2 YFSETQ. CDR3 size: 16 residues. The CDR3 protein is CASSPGTSGTYNEQFF. In DNA form, the CDR3 reads TGCGCCAGCAGCCCGGGGACTAGCGGGACCTACAATGAGCAGTTCTTC.

V gene TRBV9 combines with J gene TRBJ2-3; 7 bases fit TRBD1. Germline V gene sequence: CDR1 SGDLS, CDR2 YYNGEE. The CDR3 extends over 14 amino acids. V gave up 3 bases and J gave up 4 bases; unmatched junction bases: 5. The CDR3 coding sequence is TGTGCCAGCAGCGCGATAGGGGGCGCAGATACGCAGTATTTT. Translated, it gives CASSAIGGADTQYF.

The chain is built from TRBV4-1 and TRBJ2-3; 10 positions agree with TRBD1. The CDR3 consists of 16 residues. The germline V gene has CDR1 MGHRA and CDR2 YSYEKL. J gave up 2 bases and V 3 bases, and 5 bases lay outside the gene matches. CDR3: CASSQIGTGATDTQYF. CDR3 DNA: TGCGCCAGCAGCCAGATCGGGACAGGGGCCACAGATACGCAGTATTTT.

This clone was recorded a few times. The chain joins TRBV10-1 to TRBJ2-7; TRBD2 matches 8 bases. J was trimmed by 5 bases and V by 2 bases; bases with no gene match: 11. Germline CDR1 WNHNN, CDR2 SYGVQD (reference sequence). The CDR3 has 16 amino acids. The chain's CDR3 is CASSESLRGRPHEQYF. The CDR3 DNA reads TGCGCCAGCAGTGAGAGTCTGCGCGGGAGGCCCCACGAGCAGTACTTC.